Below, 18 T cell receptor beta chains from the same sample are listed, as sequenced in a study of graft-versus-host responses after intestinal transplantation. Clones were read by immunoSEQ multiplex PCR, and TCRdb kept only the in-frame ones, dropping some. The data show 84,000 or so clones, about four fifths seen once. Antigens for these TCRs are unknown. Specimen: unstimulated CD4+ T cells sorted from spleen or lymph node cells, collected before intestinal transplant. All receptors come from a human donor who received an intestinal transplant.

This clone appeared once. CDR3 in DNA: TGTGCCAGCAGGGCGGACAGGGCCTACAATGAGCAGTTCTTC. Translation gives CASRADRAYNEQFF. The gene calls are TRBV28 and TRBJ2-1; 8 bases line up with TRBD1. The CDR3 is made up of 14 amino acids. CDR1 MDHEN and CDR2 SYDVKM come from the germline V gene. The J segment lost 2 bases and the V segment lost 6 bases, leaving 3 bases of the junction unmatched.

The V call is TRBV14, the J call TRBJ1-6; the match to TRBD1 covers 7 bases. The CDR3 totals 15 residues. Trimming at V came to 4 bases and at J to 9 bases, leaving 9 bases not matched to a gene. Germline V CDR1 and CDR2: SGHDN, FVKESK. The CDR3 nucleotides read TGTGCCAGCAGCCCCAGCTTAGGGGGCCGTTCACCCCTCCACTTT. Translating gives CASSPSLGGRSPLHF.

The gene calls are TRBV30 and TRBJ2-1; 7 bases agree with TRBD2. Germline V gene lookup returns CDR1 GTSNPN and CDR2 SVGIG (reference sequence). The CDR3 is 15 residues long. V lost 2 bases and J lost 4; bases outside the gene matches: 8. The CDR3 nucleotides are TGTGCCTGGAGTAGGGGCGGGGGAGGATACAATGAGCAGTTCTTC. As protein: CAWSRGGGGYNEQFF. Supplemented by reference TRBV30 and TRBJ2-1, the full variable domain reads SQTIHQWPATLVQPVGSPLSLECTVEGTSNPNLYWYRQAAGRGLQLLFYSVGIGQISSEVPQNLSASRPQDRQFILSSKKLLLSDSGFYLCAWSRGGGGYNEQFFGPGTRLTVL.

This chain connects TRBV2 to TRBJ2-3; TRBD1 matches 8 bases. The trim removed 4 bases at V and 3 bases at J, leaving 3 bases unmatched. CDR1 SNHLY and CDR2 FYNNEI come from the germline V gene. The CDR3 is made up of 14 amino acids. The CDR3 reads CASSGTGRTDTQYF. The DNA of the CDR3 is TGTGCCAGCAGTGGGACAGGGCGGACAGATACGCAGTATTTT.

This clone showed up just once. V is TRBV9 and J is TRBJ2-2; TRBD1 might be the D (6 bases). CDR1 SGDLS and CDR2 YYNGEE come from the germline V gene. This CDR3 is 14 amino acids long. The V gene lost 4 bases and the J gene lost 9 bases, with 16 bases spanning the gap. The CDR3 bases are TGTGCCAGCAGCCTGGACAGAGGAAGCAGGGAGCTGTTTTTT. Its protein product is CASSLDRGSRELFF.

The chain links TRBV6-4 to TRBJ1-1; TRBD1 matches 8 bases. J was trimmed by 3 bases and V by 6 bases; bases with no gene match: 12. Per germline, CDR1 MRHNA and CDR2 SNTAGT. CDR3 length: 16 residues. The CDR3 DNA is TGTGCCAGCAGCGCAATCAAGGCGACAGGGGACACTGAAGCTTTCTTT. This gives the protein CASSAIKATGDTEAFF.

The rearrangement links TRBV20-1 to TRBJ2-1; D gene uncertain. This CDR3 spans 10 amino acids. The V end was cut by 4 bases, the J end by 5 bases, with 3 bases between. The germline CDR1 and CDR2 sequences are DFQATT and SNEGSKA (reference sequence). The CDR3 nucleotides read TGCAGTGCTACCGACAATGAGCAGTTCTTC. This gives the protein CSATDNEQFF.

In DNA form, the CDR3 reads TGTGCCAGCAGTTTACCGGGAGCGGCCGAGCAGTACTTC. Encoded protein: CASSLPGAAEQYF. The chain employs TRBV28 and TRBJ2-7; D might be TRBD2 (6 bases). The germline CDR1 and CDR2 sequences are MDHEN and SYDVKM. The CDR3 is 13 amino acids. Deletions cut 2 bases from V and 6 bases from J, with 11 bases between.

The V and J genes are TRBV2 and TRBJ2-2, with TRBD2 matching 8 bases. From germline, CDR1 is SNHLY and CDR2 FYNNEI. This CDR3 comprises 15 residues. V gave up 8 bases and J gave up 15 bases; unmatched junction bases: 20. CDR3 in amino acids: CASRGWGGGPGMVFF. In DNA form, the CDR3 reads TGTGCCAGCCGCGGATGGGGCGGGGGGCCTGGGATGGTGTTTTTT.

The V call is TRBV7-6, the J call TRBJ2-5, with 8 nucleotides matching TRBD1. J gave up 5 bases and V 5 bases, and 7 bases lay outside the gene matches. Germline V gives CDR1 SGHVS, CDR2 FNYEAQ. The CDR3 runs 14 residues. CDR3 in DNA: TGTGCCAGCAGCCCCCGGACAGGGTACGAGACCCAGTACTTC. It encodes CASSPRTGYETQYF.

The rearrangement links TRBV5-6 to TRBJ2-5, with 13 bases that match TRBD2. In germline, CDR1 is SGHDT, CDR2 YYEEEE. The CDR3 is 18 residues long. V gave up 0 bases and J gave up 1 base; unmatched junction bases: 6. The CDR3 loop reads CASSLDGTSGAFQETQYF. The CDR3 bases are TGTGCCAGCAGCTTGGATGGGACTAGCGGGGCTTTCCAAGAGACCCAGTACTTC.

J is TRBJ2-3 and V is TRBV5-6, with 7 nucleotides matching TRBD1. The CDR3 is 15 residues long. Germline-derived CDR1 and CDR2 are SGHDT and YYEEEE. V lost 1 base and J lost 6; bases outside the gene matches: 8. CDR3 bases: TGTGCCAGCAGCTTGCGAGGGGGCGCATTTGATACGCAGTATTTT. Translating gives CASSLRGGAFDTQYF.

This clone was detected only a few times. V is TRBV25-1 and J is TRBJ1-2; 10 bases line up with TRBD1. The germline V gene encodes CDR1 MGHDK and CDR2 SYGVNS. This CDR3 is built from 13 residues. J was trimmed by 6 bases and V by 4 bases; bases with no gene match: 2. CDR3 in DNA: TGTGCCAGCAGTGTGGGACAGGGGAATGGCTACACCTTC. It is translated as CASSVGQGNGYTF.

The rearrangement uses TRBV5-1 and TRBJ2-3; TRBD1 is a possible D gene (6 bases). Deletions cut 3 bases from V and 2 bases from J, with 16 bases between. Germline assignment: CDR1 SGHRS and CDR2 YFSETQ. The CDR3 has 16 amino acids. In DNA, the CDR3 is TGCGCCAGCAGCTGGCCGAAAGGGGGAGTCACAGATACGCAGTATTTT. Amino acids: CASSWPKGGVTDTQYF.

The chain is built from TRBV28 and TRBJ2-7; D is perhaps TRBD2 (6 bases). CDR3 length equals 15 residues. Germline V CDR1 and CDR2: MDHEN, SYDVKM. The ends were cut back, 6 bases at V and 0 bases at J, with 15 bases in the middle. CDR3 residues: CASRRGLADSYEQYF. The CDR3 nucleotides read TGTGCCAGCAGACGGGGACTCGCGGACTCCTACGAGCAGTACTTC.

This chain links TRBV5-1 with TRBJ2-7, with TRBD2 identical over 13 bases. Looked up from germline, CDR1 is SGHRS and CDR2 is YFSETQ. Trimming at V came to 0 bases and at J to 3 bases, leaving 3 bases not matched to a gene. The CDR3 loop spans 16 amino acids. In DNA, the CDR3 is TGCGCCAGCAGCTTGGGACTAGCGGGAGGCAGCTACGAGCAGTACTTC. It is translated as CASSLGLAGGSYEQYF.

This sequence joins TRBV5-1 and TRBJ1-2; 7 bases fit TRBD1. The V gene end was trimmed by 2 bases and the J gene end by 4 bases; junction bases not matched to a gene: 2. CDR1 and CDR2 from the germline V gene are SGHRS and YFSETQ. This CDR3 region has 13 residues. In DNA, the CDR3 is TGCGCCAGCAGCTTAGGGACAGCCTATGGCTACACCTTC. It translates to CASSLGTAYGYTF.

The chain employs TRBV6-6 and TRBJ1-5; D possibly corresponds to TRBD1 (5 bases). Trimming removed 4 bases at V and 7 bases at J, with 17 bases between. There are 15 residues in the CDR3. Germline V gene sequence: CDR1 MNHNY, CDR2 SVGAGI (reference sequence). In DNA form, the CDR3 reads TGTGCCAGCAGTTCGGTTAGCCAGGGAGGGCAGCCCCAGCATTTT. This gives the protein CASSSVSQGGQPQHF.